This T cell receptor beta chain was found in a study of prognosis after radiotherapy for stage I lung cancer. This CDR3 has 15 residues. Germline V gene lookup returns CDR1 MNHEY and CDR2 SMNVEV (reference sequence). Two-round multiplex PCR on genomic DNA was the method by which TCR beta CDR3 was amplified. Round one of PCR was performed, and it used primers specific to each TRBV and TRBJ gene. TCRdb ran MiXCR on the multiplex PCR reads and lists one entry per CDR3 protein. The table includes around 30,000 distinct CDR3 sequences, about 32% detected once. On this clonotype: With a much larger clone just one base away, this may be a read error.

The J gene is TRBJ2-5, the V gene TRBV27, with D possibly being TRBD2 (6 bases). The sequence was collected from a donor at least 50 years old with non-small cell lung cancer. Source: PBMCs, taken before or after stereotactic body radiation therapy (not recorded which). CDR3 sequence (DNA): TGTGCCAACAGTTCCTGGGACTCGTCCCAAGAGACCCAGTACTTC. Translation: CANSSWDSSQETQYF.